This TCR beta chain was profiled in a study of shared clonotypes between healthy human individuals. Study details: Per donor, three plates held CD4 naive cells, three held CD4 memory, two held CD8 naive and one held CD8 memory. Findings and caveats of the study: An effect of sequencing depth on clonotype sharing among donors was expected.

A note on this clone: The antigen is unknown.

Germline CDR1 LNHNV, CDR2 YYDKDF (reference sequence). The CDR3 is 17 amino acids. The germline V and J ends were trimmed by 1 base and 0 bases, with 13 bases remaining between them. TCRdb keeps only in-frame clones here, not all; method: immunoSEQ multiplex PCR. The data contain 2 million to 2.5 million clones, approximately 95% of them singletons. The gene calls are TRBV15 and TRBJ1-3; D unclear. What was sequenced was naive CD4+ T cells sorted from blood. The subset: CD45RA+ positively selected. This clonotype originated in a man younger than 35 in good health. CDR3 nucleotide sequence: TGTGCCACCAGCAGAGCCCCCGACGGCTACTCTGGAAACACCATATATTTT. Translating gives CATSRAPDGYSGNTIYF.